This is a list of T cell receptor beta chains from one sample in a study of CD8+ T cells in alopecia areata. Produced via immunoSEQ multiplex PCR; TCRdb's table is partial and in-frame only. Of about 200,000 clones listed, roughly two fifths are singletons. The sequenced sample was CD4+ T cells sorted from blood, obtained at roughly week 30, from a patient treated with tofacitinib. The receptor source for this set is a human donor with alopecia areata. Both conserved end residues are part of each CDR3. D genes are given only for firm matches. The size of a clone is reported for some rows only, either as once, few or many, or as a class for expanded clones.

>TRBJ1-1|few|TRBD1|TRBV11-2
CASCGQGGTEAFF
TGTGCCAGCTGCGGACAGGGGGGCACTGAAGCTTTCTTT
>TRBJ1-3|NA|NA|TRBV30
CAWSWELSGNTIYF
TGTGCCTGGAGTTGGGAACTCTCTGGAAACACCATATATTTT
>TRBJ1-2|NA|TRBD1|TRBV2
CASSDGQGIGYTF
TGTGCCAGCAGTGATGGACAGGGGATTGGCTACACCTTC
>TRBJ2-1|few|NA|TRBV5-8
CASPWGLAYNEQFF
TGTGCCAGCCCGTGGGGATTAGCTTACAATGAGCAGTTCTTC
>TRBJ1-1|few|NA|TRBV30
CAWSPQTGYTEAFF
TGTGCCTGGAGTCCCCAGACGGGATACACTGAAGCTTTCTTT
>TRBJ2-3|NA|TRBD2|TRBV28
CASSLTRGREYF
TGTGCCAGCAGTTTAACGCGCGGGAGAGAGTATTTT
>TRBJ2-7|few|NA|TRBV7-9
CASSLVGWGAKDEQYF
TGTGCCAGCAGCTTAGTAGGCTGGGGCGCGAAGGACGAGCAGTACTTC
>TRBJ2-3|few|NA|TRBV2
CASSERVLYSTDTQYF
TGTGCCAGCAGTGAAAGGGTCTTATACAGCACAGATACGCAGTATTTT
>TRBJ2-7|NA|NA|TRBV27
CASIPSAAGSYEQYF
TGTGCCAGCATCCCAAGTGCGGCAGGCTCCTACGAGCAGTACTTC
>TRBJ1-1|few|NA|TRBV5-1
CASSWIGDKGTEAFF
TGCGCCAGCAGCTGGATAGGGGACAAGGGAACTGAAGCTTTCTTT
>TRBJ1-2|NA|NA|TRBV30
CAWGPKANYGYTF
TGTGCCTGGGGACCAAAAGCTAACTATGGCTACACCTTC
>TRBJ2-7|few|NA|TRBV29-1
CSAVPGPRSYEQYF
TGCAGCGCCGTGCCGGGCCCCCGCTCCTACGAGCAGTACTTC
>TRBJ2-5|NA|NA|TRBV7-6
CASSQRETQYF
TGTGCCAGCAGCCAGCGAGAGACCCAGTACTTC
>TRBJ2-1|once|TRBD1|TRBV5-4
CASSLGWGQYNEQFF
TGTGCCAGCAGCTTGGGATGGGGACAGTACAATGAGCAGTTCTTC
>TRBJ1-2|NA|NA|TRBV29-1
CSVGGRQNYGYTF
TGCAGCGTGGGGGGGCGGCAAAACTATGGCTACACCTTC
>TRBJ2-1|few|NA|TRBV5-1
CASLPDTGSYNEQFF
TGCGCCAGCCTCCCCGATACGGGATCCTACAATGAGCAGTTCTTC
>TRBJ1-2|NA|NA|TRBV28
CASSLIGNNYGYTF
TGTGCCAGCAGTTTAATCGGAAACAACTATGGCTACACCTTC
>TRBJ1-2|NA|NA|TRBV6-5
CASSSTRDYGYTF
TGTGCCAGCAGTTCGACGCGGGACTATGGCTACACCTTC
>TRBJ2-2|NA|TRBD2|TRBV27
CASSLRLAGANTGELFF
TGTGCCAGCAGTTTACGACTAGCGGGGGCCAACACCGGGGAGCTGTTTTTT
>TRBJ1-5|NA|NA|TRBV4-2
CASSRRTESNQPQHF
TGTGCCAGCAGCCGACGGACAGAGAGCAATCAGCCCCAGCATTTT